This TCR beta chain was captured by sequencing in a study of blood T cell repertoires in COVID-19. Clones were read by immunoSEQ multiplex PCR, and TCRdb kept only the in-frame ones, dropping some. The table has 300,000 to 400,000 clones, roughly 86% seen once; the top ten hold 7% to 8%. In germline, CDR1 is SGHDT, CDR2 YYEEEE. The V gene lost 0 bases and the J gene lost 5 bases, with 11 bases spanning the gap. The CDR3 runs to 14 residues. The sample taken for sequencing was peripheral blood. The sequence was collected from a woman aged 70-85 years with COVID-19, enrolled during active disease. The chain links TRBV5-6 to TRBJ1-1; no reliable D call. The CDR3 DNA follows: TGTGCCAGCAGCTTGGCCGGGGTTGTGACTGAAGCTTTCTTT. Its translation is CASSLAGVVTEAFF.